This note documents a single T cell receptor (beta chain) sequence. Its antigen is undetermined. Assay: immunoSEQ multiplex PCR; the TCRdb copy retains only in-frame clones and omits some. The table includes 29,000 or so clones, 87% detected once. The data originate from a study of graft-versus-host responses after intestinal transplantation. Overall study context: Anti-thymocyte globulin served as induction for all recipients, who then took tacrolimus and steroids for about three years. Points from the study as a whole: Detected in recipient marrow were GvH clones, some of which were first observed in ileum or blood. An association linked early post-transplant HvG declines with peak circulating GvH clone levels. The study found high graft-versus-host to host-versus-graft clonal ratios in allografts of patients with graft-donor T cell macrochimerism.

Deletions cut 4 bases from V and 3 bases from J, with 10 bases between. This CDR3 has 14 residues. Germline V CDR1 and CDR2: SGHNT, YENEEA. The source was PBMCs, collected approximately 460 days after intestinal transplantation. This TCR was recovered from a human patient who received an intestinal transplant, so some T cells may come from the graft donor. The chain joins TRBV11-3 to TRBJ1-3; D possibly corresponds to TRBD1 (5 bases). For the CDR3, the DNA is TGTGCCAGCAGCTCCGGGGGAAATGGAAACACCATATATTTT. Translated, it gives CASSSGGNGNTIYF.